This T cell receptor (beta chain) appears in the sequencing data of a study of T-cell memory formation after mild COVID-19. In the study overall: Largely donor-specific sequence clusters came from a couple of donors.

General study results and limits: Among CD4+ contracting clones, most were CM and EM, and CD8+ ones EMRA.

TCRdb redid the calling of the 5' RACE reads with MiXCR, one entry per CDR3 protein. The sample has 540,000 or so distinct CDR3 sequences, roughly 20% seen once; the top ten hold 9.5% to 15%. This clonotype was counted at least ten times. The target antigen is unknown. CDR1 and CDR2 (germline): SGHRS, YFSETQ. CDR3 length equals 13 residues. V lost 6 bases to trimming and J lost 7 bases, with 13 bases between them. V usage is TRBV5-1 and J usage is TRBJ2-2; the D gene is possibly TRBD2 (5 bases). This clonotype was sampled from an adult woman who had mild COVID-19 (a few samples of this study predate the infection). Cell type and time point are not known. Specimen: PBMCs or a T cell subset sorted from them (not recorded which). The chain's CDR3 is CASKLTGDGELFF. In DNA form, the CDR3 reads TGCGCCAGCAAACTGACCGGGGACGGGGAGCTGTTTTTT.